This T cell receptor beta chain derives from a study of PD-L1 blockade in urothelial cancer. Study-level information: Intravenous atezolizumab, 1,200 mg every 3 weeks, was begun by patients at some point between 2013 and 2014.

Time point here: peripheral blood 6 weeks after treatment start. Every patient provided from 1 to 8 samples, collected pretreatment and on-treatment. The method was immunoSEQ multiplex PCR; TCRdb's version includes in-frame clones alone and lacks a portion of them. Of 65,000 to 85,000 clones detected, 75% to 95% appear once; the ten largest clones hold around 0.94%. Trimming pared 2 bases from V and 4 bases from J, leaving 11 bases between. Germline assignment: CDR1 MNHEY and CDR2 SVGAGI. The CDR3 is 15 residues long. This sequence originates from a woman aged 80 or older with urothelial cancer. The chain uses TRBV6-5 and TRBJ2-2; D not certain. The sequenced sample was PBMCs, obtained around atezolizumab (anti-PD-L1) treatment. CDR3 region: CASSYDSQITGELFF. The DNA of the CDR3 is TGTGCCAGCAGTTACGACTCCCAGATCACCGGGGAGCTGTTTTTT.